Here is one T cell receptor (beta chain) with its context. Reverse transcription used roughly 0.45 to 1 ug RNA and random hexamers. TCRdb recomputed calls from the immunoSEQ multiplex PCR reads with MiXCR, one row per CDR3 protein. The sample carries 250,000 to 300,000 distinct CDR3 sequences, more than 75% recorded once. Sequencing of TCR beta, carried out with a high-throughput approach, was applied to CD8+ and CD4+ T cells from the blood. The data derive from a study of CD8 T cells in Susac syndrome. This CDR3 has 17 residues. V shed 6 bases, J shed 4 bases, and the junction held 14 bases outside the gene matches. Germline CDR1 and CDR2: MNHEY and SMNVEV (reference sequence).

This chain links TRBV27 with TRBJ2-7; 11 nucleotides align to TRBD2. The clonotype originates from a human donor with multiple sclerosis. Material: CD8+ T cells from PBMCs. CDR3 region: CASRSLGGLAVAYEQYF. Here the CDR3 DNA reads TGTGCCAGCAGATCTTTAGGGGGACTAGCGGTAGCTTACGAGCAGTACTTC.